The 19 T cell receptor beta chains below come from one sample, sequenced in a study of CD8+CD57+ T cells in acquired aplastic anemia. Genomic DNA acted as the template from which TCR beta VDJ combination and CDR3 sequence profiling were carried out. TCRdb re-derived calls from the reads in MiXCR, one entry per CDR3 protein. The sample yields a few hundred thousand distinct CDR3 sequences, 34% seen once. The source material was sorted CD4+, CD8+, or CD8+CD57+ T cells (not recorded which) from PBMCs. The receptors originated from a human donor in good health, serving as a control.

This chain links TRBV9 with TRBJ1-2; D not resolved. V lost 0 bases and J lost 12, with 12 bases in between. CDR3 length: 12 residues. Germline CDR1 reads SGDLS; CDR2 reads YYNGEE. Here the CDR3 reads CASSVGQSGNTF. As DNA, the CDR3 is TGTGCCAGCAGCGTAGGGCAGTCTGGAAACACCTTC.

This clonotype was detected many times. CDR3 sequence reads: CSVDSVAGPNYGYTF. The CDR3 region has the DNA TGCAGCGTTGATAGTGTCGCCGGTCCTAACTATGGCTACACCTTC. This chain joins TRBV29-1 and TRBJ1-2; D is uncertain. The CDR3 is 15 residues long. CDR1 is SQVTM, CDR2 ANQGSEA, per germline. V shed 3 bases and J shed 0 bases, with 14 bases lying between them.

The chain links TRBV29-1 to TRBJ2-5; TRBD1 matches at 11 bases. Germline CDR1 SQVTM, CDR2 ANQGSEA. CDR3 length: 15 residues. V shed 4 bases, J shed 5 bases, and the junction held 9 bases outside the gene matches. The CDR3 nucleotides read TGCAGCGTTGGGACAGGGGGCGCATACGGGGAGACCCAGTACTTC. Encoded protein: CSVGTGGAYGETQYF. Full variable domain (missing parts from reference TRBV29-1 and TRBJ2-5): SAVISQKPSRDICQRGTSLTIQCQVDSQVTMMFWYRQQPGQSLTLIATANQGSEATYESGFVIDKFPISRPNLTFSTLTVSNMSPEDSSIYLCSVGTGGAYGETQYFGPGTRLLVL.

This clonotype was detected ten times or more. J is TRBJ1-2 and V is TRBV19, with D unresolved. This CDR3 contains 16 residues. CDR1 is LNHDA, CDR2 SQIVND, per germline (reference sequence). Trimming cost V 4 bases and J 0 bases, with 15 bases left between them. CDR3 loop: CASSTPSYEPNYGYTF. CDR3 sequence (DNA): TGTGCCAGTAGTACGCCCTCTTACGAACCTAACTATGGCTACACCTTC.

V usage is TRBV2 and J usage is TRBJ1-6; TRBD1 might be the D (6 bases). The V gene's germline CDR1 is SNHLY and CDR2 FYNNEI. V was pared by 2 bases and J by 7 bases, with 15 bases between. This CDR3 region has 16 residues. CDR3 sequence reads: CASSEPRTVTNSPLHF. The CDR3 nucleotides are TGTGCCAGCAGTGAACCGCGGACAGTGACGAATTCACCCCTCCACTTT.

In its sample, this clonotype was seen a few times. Germline and junction disagree at one end, which may indicate a read error. The chain uses TRBV25-1 and TRBJ2-3; TRBD2 matches at 7 bases. This CDR3 spans 18 amino acids. The germline V gene has CDR1 MGHDK and CDR2 SYGVNS. In DNA, the CDR3 is TGTGCCAGCAGCCGCTCCCCTCCGGGCACTAGCGTAACAGATACGCAGTGTTTT. Protein product: CASSRSPPGTSVTDTQCF.

Worth noting for this clonotype: A single base separates this from a much larger clone, so it may be a read error. The V call is TRBV7-8, the J call TRBJ1-1; TRBD1 matches 9 bases. CDR1 and CDR2 from the germline V gene are SGHVS and FQNEAQ. The CDR3 runs 17 residues. DNA of the CDR3: TGTGCCAGCAGCCCCAACCGGGACAGGGATCTGAACACTGAAGCTCTCTTT. This gives the protein CASSPNRDRDLNTEALF.

This clonotype was found many times. The chain is built from TRBV12-3 or TRBV12-4 and TRBJ2-7; D gene ambiguous. The V and J ends lost 5 bases and 0 bases respectively, with 5 bases between them. There are 12 residues in the CDR3. CDR3 protein: CASSPRSYEQYF. CDR3 bases: TGTGCCAGCAGTCCCCGCTCCTACGAGCAGTACTTC.

This chain links TRBV7-9 with TRBJ2-7; D is unresolved. Trimming pared 5 bases from V and 1 base from J, leaving 12 bases between. The CDR3 runs to 14 residues. The V gene's germline CDR1 is SEHNR and CDR2 FQNEAQ (reference sequence). CDR3 nucleotides: TGTGCCAGCAGCCACGCGGTCAGTTCCTACGAGCAGTACTTC. It codes for CASSHAVSSYEQYF.

On this clonotype itself: An end of the junction differs from the germline gene, which may be a read error. The genes are TRBV6-1 and TRBJ1-4; D uncertain. Germline CDR1 reads MNHNS; CDR2 reads SASEGT. There are 14 residues in the CDR3. The CDR3 here is CASSQHNGGEELFF. CDR3 sequence (DNA): TGTGCCAGCAGTCAACACAACGGAGGTGAAGAACTGTTTTTT.

This clonotype was observed many times. CDR3 amino acids: CASSNSNGENSPLHF. The CDR3 nucleotides are TGTGCCAGTAGTAATAGTAACGGCGAAAATTCACCCCTCCACTTT. The gene calls are TRBV19 and TRBJ1-6; D is unclear. Germline CDR1 LNHDA, CDR2 SQIVND (reference sequence). CDR3 length equals 15 residues. Trimming removed 4 bases from V and 7 bases from J, with 14 bases in between.

Ten or more counts support this clonotype. The V call is TRBV7-3, the J call TRBJ2-1; possible D gene TRBD2, 5 bases. Germline V lookup: CDR1 SGHTA, CDR2 FQGTGA. V shed 3 bases and J shed 0 bases, with 9 bases lying between them. This CDR3 is 15 amino acids long. The CDR3 reads CASSFDYSSYNEQFF. The CDR3 bases are TGTGCCAGCAGCTTTGACTACAGCTCCTACAATGAGCAGTTCTTC.

Many counts were recorded for this clonotype. The chain links TRBV7-2 to TRBJ1-2; tentative D call: TRBD1 (6 bases). Deletions cut 0 bases from V and 7 bases from J, with 12 bases between. The CDR3 runs to 14 residues. Germline CDR1 and CDR2: SGHTA and FQGNSA. CDR3 in amino acids: CASSLASGAGGYTF. For the CDR3, the DNA is TGTGCCAGCAGCTTAGCTTCGGGGGCGGGTGGCTACACCTTC.

At least ten counts were recorded for this clonotype. The chain recombines TRBV20-1 with TRBJ2-3, with 7 positions matching TRBD1. V lost 4 bases and J lost 4; bases outside the gene matches: 8. In germline, CDR1 is DFQATT, CDR2 SNEGSKA (reference sequence). The CDR3 is 14 amino acids. The CDR3 reads CSAKTGLGPDTQYF. Written as DNA, the CDR3 is TGCAGTGCTAAGACAGGGTTGGGCCCAGATACGCAGTATTTT.

A remark on this clonotype: A read error may explain this, as a much larger clone is one base away. The chain couples TRBV2 to TRBJ2-1, with TRBD2 matching 11 bases. Germline lookup yields CDR1 SNHLY and CDR2 FYNNEI. The CDR3 is 15 amino acids. CDR3 region: CANSHELAGALEQFF. As DNA, the CDR3 is TGTGCCAACAGTCACGAACTAGCGGGGGCCCTAGAGCAGTTCTTC.

This clonotype was detected many times. This chain links TRBV10-3 with TRBJ2-3, with 11 nucleotides matching TRBD2. Germline CDR1 and CDR2: ENHRY and SYGVKD. The CDR3 runs 14 residues. V was clipped by 2 bases and J by 6 bases; unmatched bases: 1. CDR3: CAISETSGSDTQYF. The CDR3 DNA follows: TGTGCCATCAGTGAGACTAGCGGGAGTGATACGCAGTATTTT.

This clonotype was counted many times. The chain is built from TRBV20-1 and TRBJ1-1, with 8 bases lining up with TRBD1. Germline V gene lookup returns CDR1 DFQATT and CDR2 SNEGSKA (reference sequence). Unmatched junction bases numbered 15, after V lost 1 base and J lost 5 bases. The CDR3 loop spans 17 amino acids. In DNA form, the CDR3 reads TGCAGTGCTAGAGTCTTATGGACAGGGCCAGCGAGGACTGAAGCTTTCTTT. Translation: CSARVLWTGPARTEAFF.

A few counts support this clonotype. This CDR3 reads CASSSPPAFARDRHEQYF. The CDR3 DNA reads as TGTGCCAGCAGTTCCCCGCCTGCGTTCGCCCGGGACCGGCACGAGCAGTACTTC. The V and J genes are TRBV6-2 or TRBV6-3 and TRBJ2-7; D possibly uses TRBD1 or TRBD2 (5 bases each). The CDR3 contains 18 residues. Germline V gene sequence: CDR1 MNHEY, CDR2 SVGEGT. The ends were cut back, 4 bases at V and 5 bases at J, with 27 bases in the middle.

This clonotype was recorded only once. The chain is built from TRBV19 and TRBJ2-7; TRBD1 might be the D (6 bases). V was shortened by 5 bases and J by 4 bases, with 15 bases between the two germline ends. Looked up from germline, CDR1 is LNHDA and CDR2 is SQIVND (reference sequence). The CDR3 sequence is 14 residues long. DNA for the CDR3: TGTGCCAGTAGTGTCCAGGGGAGTCAGTACGAGCAGTACTTC. Protein sequence: CASSVQGSQYEQYF.